The 5 T cell receptor beta chains below were found in one sample sequenced in a study of blood T cell repertoires in COVID-19. Sequenced by immunoSEQ multiplex PCR; TCRdb stores in-frame clones only, minus some. The sample lists 26,000 or so clones; roughly 90% were seen once. Sequencing input: peripheral blood. The receptor set was obtained from a human donor in a cohort sampled during active COVID-19.

V and J are TRBV5-1 and TRBJ1-6; no clear D. The ends were cut back, 5 bases at V and 11 bases at J, with 20 bases in the middle. The CDR3 loop spans 15 amino acids. Germline V CDR1 and CDR2: SGHRS, YFSETQ. CDR3 nucleotide sequence: TGCGCCAGCAGTACCGGGTCCCCCAAAACGACACCCCTCCACTTT. As protein: CASSTGSPKTTPLHF.

In its sample, this clone was seen once. The chain is built from TRBV12-3 or TRBV12-4 and TRBJ1-4; 8 nucleotides line up with TRBD1. The J segment lost 7 bases and the V segment lost 10 bases, leaving 8 bases of the junction unmatched. The CDR3 is made up of 13 amino acids. Here the CDR3 DNA reads TGTGCCACTATGGACAGGGCTAGTGAAAAACTGTTTTTT. This gives the protein CATMDRASEKLFF.

The V call is TRBV11-3, the J call TRBJ2-5; D not certain. Deletions cut 0 bases from V and 1 base from J, with 6 bases between. The germline V gene encodes CDR1 SGHNT and CDR2 YENEEA. The CDR3 is 14 residues long. DNA for the CDR3: TGTGCCAGCAGCTTAGACAGGTCCCAAGAGACCCAGTACTTC. This encodes CASSLDRSQETQYF.

The chain uses TRBV11-2 and TRBJ2-2; 8 bases are a match to TRBD2. The CDR3 runs to 14 residues. The J segment lost 5 bases and the V segment lost 7 bases, leaving 6 bases of the junction unmatched. Germline lookup yields CDR1 SGHAT and CDR2 FQNNGV. In nucleotides, the CDR3 is TGTGCCAGCACTACCGCGGGGGGAACCGGGGAGCTGTTTTTT. Its translation: CASTTAGGTGELFF. Supplemented by reference TRBV11-2 and TRBJ2-2, the full variable domain reads EAGVAQSPRYKIIEKRQSVAFWCNPISGHATLYWYQQILGQGPKLLIQFQNNGVVDDSQLPKDRFSAERLKGVDSTLKIQPAKLEDSAVYLCASTTAGGTGELFFGEGSRLTVL.

The CDR3 DNA follows: TGTGCCGCCGGGGAGGGAAGGGGTCGTTGGCACAATGAGCAGTTCTTC. Amino acid sequence: CAAGEGRGRWHNEQFF. V usage is TRBV7-9 and J usage is TRBJ2-1; 7 positions match TRBD2. The CDR3 is 16 amino acids. The ends lost 11 bases at V and 5 bases at J; junction bases unmatched: 18. Germline loops: CDR1 SEHNR, CDR2 FQNEAQ (reference sequence).